This passage covers 30 T cell receptor beta chains from one sample sequenced in a study of PD-1 blockade in mismatch repair-deficient tumors. TCRdb's table, derived via immunoSEQ multiplex PCR, lists solely in-frame clones and lacks some. Here the sample spans some 26,000 clones, under 85% being singletons. The source material was peripheral blood, sampled 12 weeks after starting pembrolizumab. The receptors stem from an adult with mismatch repair-deficient cancer.

The chain joins TRBV5-1 to TRBJ1-3; D not certain. In germline, CDR1 is SGHRS, CDR2 YFSETQ. V was shortened by 1 base and J by 1 base, with 9 bases between the two germline ends. CDR3 length equals 15 residues. CDR3 in DNA: TGCGCCAGCAGCTTGAATGGAGGATCTGGAAACACCATATATTTT. Its protein product is CASSLNGGSGNTIYF.

V usage is TRBV19 and J usage is TRBJ2-1, with 7 nucleotides matching TRBD2. Germline values: CDR1 LNHDA, CDR2 SQIVND (reference sequence). With 2 bases clipped from V and 5 bases from J, the junction kept 6 bases outside the gene matches. The CDR3 contains 15 residues. This chain's CDR3 is CASSIFGLGNNEQFF. The CDR3 DNA reads as TGTGCCAGTAGTATATTCGGACTAGGCAACAATGAGCAGTTCTTC.

The V and J genes are TRBV7-8 and TRBJ2-1, with D perhaps given as TRBD1 or TRBD2 (5 bases each). Germline-derived CDR1 and CDR2 are SGHVS and FQNEAQ. Trimming took off 6 bases at V and 0 bases at J, with 15 bases between the two ends. This CDR3 spans 16 amino acids. CDR3 nucleotides: TGTGCCAGCAGGACGGGGCTAACCAGCTCCTACAATGAGCAGTTCTTC. This encodes CASRTGLTSSYNEQFF.

Here the CDR3 DNA reads TGTGCCAGCAGCTTGGGACAGGGGGCGTATGGCTACACCTTC. Amino acids: CASSLGQGAYGYTF. J is TRBJ1-2 and V is TRBV5-4, with TRBD1 matching over 10 bases. Germline V gives CDR1 SGHNT, CDR2 YYREEE (reference sequence). The V and J ends lost 0 bases and 5 bases, in that order; junction bases with no gene match: 1. This CDR3 is built from 14 residues.

The chain couples TRBV21-1 to TRBJ1-1. TRBV21-1 represents a pseudogene. The CDR3 spans 15 residues. The CDR3 DNA sequence: TGTGCCAGCATTAGCAGAGGGAGGAGAGACACTGAAGCTTTCTTT. As protein: CASISRGRRDTEAFF.

This clone was recorded once. V and J are TRBV6-1 and TRBJ1-2; perhaps TRBD1 as D (5 bases). The CDR3 covers 14 residues. Germline loops: CDR1 MNHNS, CDR2 SASEGT. The ends were cut back, 4 bases at V and 10 bases at J, with 19 bases in the middle. The DNA for the CDR3 is TGTGCCAGCAGTGGGACACCTGAAGGGAGCCACTACACCTTC. Residues: CASSGTPEGSHYTF.

V and J are TRBV14 and TRBJ2-1; no firm D call. The CDR3 sequence is 12 residues long. Germline CDR1 is SGHDN and CDR2 is FVKESK. V lost 0 bases and J 10 bases, leaving 7 bases between the germline ends. The CDR3 coding sequence is TGTGCCAGCAGCCAAGAGAGTCGCGAGCAGTTCTTC. It translates to CASSQESREQFF.

The chain has TRBV14 and TRBJ1-1; the D gene is possibly TRBD1 (6 bases). The CDR3 loop spans 14 amino acids. Germline V lookup: CDR1 SGHDN, CDR2 FVKESK. Trimming left V 8 bases short and J 5 bases short, with 18 bases between. CDR3 nucleotide sequence: TGTGCCAGCCAACTGGGGGGGCTCGGGACTGAAGCTTTCTTT. Residues: CASQLGGLGTEAFF.

The chain joins TRBV9 to TRBJ2-1; D ambiguous. CDR1 SGDLS and CDR2 YYNGEE come from the germline V gene. The CDR3 consists of 13 residues. V dropped 0 bases and J dropped 9 bases, with 10 bases sitting between them. The CDR3 coding sequence is TGTGCCAGCAGCGTAGCTCGATGGAGTGAGCAGTTCTTC. Translation gives CASSVARWSEQFF.

The V call is TRBV5-6, the J call TRBJ2-1; possible D gene TRBD2, 6 bases. V was trimmed by 1 base and J by 9 bases, leaving 20 bases between them. Germline values: CDR1 SGHDT, CDR2 YYEEEE. This CDR3 is 16 amino acids long. CDR3 coding DNA: TGTGCCAGCAGCTTGTTTGCGGGAACTCCGGGTGGTGAGCAGTTCTTC. Its protein product is CASSLFAGTPGGEQFF.

This clone was counted a single time. The CDR3 nucleotides are TGTGCAAGTCGCTTAGGAGACAGGGTGCGGGGTTACGAGCAGTACTTC. Encoded protein: CASRLGDRVRGYEQYF. The rearrangement joins TRBV12-2 to TRBJ2-7; the table's D call, TRBD1, was not checked against the DNA. TRBV12-2 is assigned pseudogene status. The CDR3 consists of 16 residues.

This chain connects TRBV10-3 to TRBJ2-2, with D maybe TRBD2 (5 bases). This CDR3 is built from 14 residues. Trimming took off 8 bases at V and 5 bases at J, with 15 bases between the two ends. Germline V CDR1 and CDR2: ENHRY, SYGVKD. CDR3 DNA sequence: TGTGCCATCCGCCGGGATTTTGGTACCGGGGAGCTGTTTTTT. This gives the protein CAIRRDFGTGELFF.

The chain employs TRBV4-1 and TRBJ2-1; weak D call: TRBD2 (6 bases). The CDR3 runs to 16 residues. The V gene lost 1 base and the J gene lost 4 bases, with 14 bases spanning the gap. CDR1 is MGHRA, CDR2 YSYEKL, per germline. CDR3 in DNA: TGCGCCAGCAGCCAAGTGGGGGGAGTTGAGTACAATGAGCAGTTCTTC. This sequence encodes CASSQVGGVEYNEQFF.

The chain recombines TRBV6-5 with TRBJ2-1; weak D call: TRBD2 (5 bases). The CDR3 length is 13 residues. In germline, CDR1 is MNHEY, CDR2 SVGAGI. Trimming shortened V by 6 bases and J by 3 bases, and 9 bases separated the two germline ends. Written as DNA, the CDR3 is TGTGCCAGCAGCCTCCGGGACTACAATGAGCAGTTCTTC. Its protein product is CASSLRDYNEQFF.

V and J are TRBV19 and TRBJ2-2, with a possible D match to TRBD1 (6 bases). In germline, CDR1 is LNHDA, CDR2 SQIVND (reference sequence). The CDR3 is 18 amino acids. The ends were cut back, 3 bases at V and 2 bases at J, with 19 bases in the middle. The CDR3 loop reads CASSIRSTGALNTGELFF. The CDR3 DNA reads TGTGCCAGTAGTATTCGGTCGACAGGAGCTCTTAACACCGGGGAGCTGTTTTTT. Based on the CDR3 plus reference TRBV19 and TRBJ2-2, the full variable domain is DGGITQSPKYLFRKEGQNVTLSCEQNLNHDAMYWYRQDPGQGLRLIYYSQIVNDFQKGDIAEGYSVSREKKESFPLTVTSAQKNPTAFYLCASSIRSTGALNTGELFFGEGSRLTVL.

J is TRBJ2-3 and V is TRBV6-5, with 10 bases fitting TRBD2. The CDR3 has 15 amino acids. CDR1 is MNHEY and CDR2 is SVGAGI in the germline V gene. V trimming: 7 bases; J trimming: 0 bases; junction bases outside the gene matches: 4. The CDR3 coding sequence is TGTGCCAGCACACTAGCGGGAAGGAGCACAGATACGCAGTATTTT. This encodes CASTLAGRSTDTQYF.

The chain joins TRBV28 to TRBJ1-5; D gene unclear. Per the germline V gene, CDR1 is MDHEN and CDR2 is SYDVKM. The CDR3 covers 14 residues. The V end was cut by 5 bases, the J end by 7 bases, with 15 bases between. This chain's CDR3 is CASSPRGGFQPQHF. The CDR3 nucleotides are TGTGCCAGCAGTCCGCGGGGAGGCTTCCAGCCCCAGCATTTT.

V is TRBV28 and J is TRBJ2-7, with a possible D match to TRBD2 (6 bases). The V gene's germline CDR1 is MDHEN and CDR2 SYDVKM. The CDR3 has 18 residues. The V end lost 2 bases, the J end lost 3 bases, and 23 bases lay between the germline ends. The CDR3 is CASSLGTAFWDSLYEQYF. Written as DNA, the CDR3 is TGTGCCAGCAGTTTAGGAACAGCCTTTTGGGACTCCCTCTACGAGCAGTACTTC.

About this clone: At one of its ends the junction is not consistent with the germline gene, which may arise from a read error. The gene calls are TRBV4-3 and TRBJ2-1; a possible D gene is TRBD2 (6 bases). Germline V CDR1 and CDR2: LGHNA, YSLEER. The CDR3 extends over 13 amino acids. This CDR3 is CASSQDSWRDWVF. DNA for the CDR3: TGCGCCAGCAGCCAAGATAGTTGGCGGGATTGGGTCTTC.

This clone was detected a few times. J is TRBJ2-2 and V is TRBV5-4, with 11 bases identical to TRBD2. Germline loops: CDR1 SGHNT, CDR2 YYREEE (reference sequence). This CDR3 region has 17 residues. V gave up 0 bases and J gave up 5 bases; unmatched junction bases: 6. The CDR3 DNA sequence: TGTGCCAGCAGCTTGGGGCTAGCGGGAGGCAGTACCGGGGAGCTGTTTTTT. It codes for CASSLGLAGGSTGELFF.

By proportion, this clone is medium-sized. The gene calls are TRBV28 and TRBJ2-7; the D gene is possibly TRBD1 (5 bases). The CDR3 has 11 residues. V shed 7 bases and J shed 2 bases, with 6 bases lying between them. The germline V gene has CDR1 MDHEN and CDR2 SYDVKM. CDR3 residues: CASTGTYEQYF. In nucleotides, the CDR3 is TGTGCCAGCACAGGGACCTACGAGCAGTACTTC.

This sequence joins TRBV19 and TRBJ2-7; D might be TRBD2 (6 bases). CDR1 and CDR2 from the germline V gene are LNHDA and SQIVND (reference sequence). The V gene lost 1 base and the J gene lost 1 base, with 11 bases spanning the gap. The CDR3 loop spans 15 amino acids. Here the CDR3 reads CASSIAARGSYEQYF. In DNA, the CDR3 is TGTGCCAGTAGTATAGCAGCGCGGGGATCCTACGAGCAGTACTTC.

This chain connects TRBV6-5 to TRBJ2-7; 9 positions agree with TRBD2. V was pared by 6 bases and J by 3 bases, with 9 bases of the junction left unmatched. The CDR3 totals 15 residues. Per germline, CDR1 MNHEY and CDR2 SVGAGI. The CDR3: CASSPTGLAVYEQYF. CDR3 nucleotides: TGTGCCAGCAGCCCGACGGGACTAGCTGTCTACGAGCAGTACTTC.

The CDR3: CASRGYRLNQPQHF. For the CDR3, the DNA is TGTGCCAGTCGGGGGTACAGACTCAATCAGCCCCAGCATTTT. V gene TRBV28 combines with J gene TRBJ1-5; a weak D match, TRBD1 (5 bases). The CDR3 spans 14 residues. The V end was cut by 9 bases, the J end by 3 bases, with 15 bases between. CDR1 is MDHEN and CDR2 is SYDVKM in the germline V gene.

J is TRBJ1-5 and V is TRBV19; D is unresolved. The CDR3 extends over 14 amino acids. Germline V gives CDR1 LNHDA, CDR2 SQIVND (reference sequence). V lost 2 bases and J 3 bases, leaving 8 bases between the germline ends. CDR3 residues: CASSIRQTNQPQHF. In DNA form, the CDR3 reads TGTGCCAGTAGTATAAGGCAGACCAATCAGCCCCAGCATTTT.

V is TRBV6-5 and J is TRBJ2-2, with D perhaps matching TRBD2 (6 bases). V was pared by 7 bases and J by 1 base, with 7 bases between. The CDR3 consists of 13 residues. CDR1 and CDR2 from the germline V gene are MNHEY and SVGAGI. The CDR3 coding sequence is TGTGCCAGCATGGAGGGGAACACCGGGGAGCTGTTTTTT. This sequence encodes CASMEGNTGELFF.

J is TRBJ2-7 and V is TRBV5-5; possible D gene TRBD1, 6 bases. The CDR3 runs 12 residues. V lost 0 bases, J lost 6 bases, and 7 bases lay in between. Germline assignment: CDR1 SGHKS and CDR2 YYEKEE (reference sequence). DNA of the CDR3: TGTGCCAGCAGCTTGGTAGGGGGCGAGCAGTACTTC. It is translated as CASSLVGGEQYF.

This sequence joins TRBV7-9 and TRBJ2-1; D gene unclear. V lost 3 bases and J 8 bases, leaving 14 bases between the germline ends. This CDR3 spans 14 amino acids. Germline V CDR1 and CDR2: SEHNR, FQNEAQ (reference sequence). The CDR3 is CASSFGWSVHEQFF. DNA for the CDR3: TGTGCCAGCAGCTTCGGTTGGTCAGTCCATGAGCAGTTCTTC.

V usage is TRBV19 and J usage is TRBJ2-7; 11 bases line up with TRBD2. The junction had 4 bases not matched to a gene; V was cut back by 3 bases and J by 3 bases. CDR1 is LNHDA and CDR2 is SQIVND in the germline V gene (reference sequence). The CDR3 loop spans 15 amino acids. The CDR3 protein is CASSMGLADHYEQYF. Written as DNA, the CDR3 is TGTGCCAGTAGTATGGGACTAGCGGACCACTACGAGCAGTACTTC.

The V call is TRBV7-6, the J call TRBJ2-1; 9 nucleotides line up with TRBD2. CDR1 SGHVS and CDR2 FNYEAQ come from the germline V gene. After removal of 5 bases from V and 7 bases from J, the junction contained 15 bases not matched to a gene. The CDR3 contains 17 residues. CDR3 protein: CASSQEAGTSSWNEQFF. CDR3 DNA: TGTGCCAGCAGCCAAGAAGCCGGGACTAGCAGTTGGAATGAGCAGTTCTTC.